The clone carrying this TCR beta chain was counted at least ten times. What it binds is unknown. Authors' processing steps: A classifier for distant metastasis in papillary thyroid cancer was constructed using CDR3 differences observed across clinicopathological groups. TCRdb used MiXCR to call clones anew from the PCR reads. These V and J calls rely on TCRdb rather than the paper's analysis. The sample yields approximately 30,000 clones, approximately 29% seen once. The data stem from a study of metastatic and nonmetastatic thyroid tumors. On the study more broadly: The authors compared repertoires across blood and tumor or nodule tissue from malignant and benign thyroid patients.

All patients were treatment-naive before thyroid surgery. Study-wide results and limits: Significantly higher TCR beta diversity was reportedly seen in malignant thyroid tumors than benign nodules, in blood and tumor.

With 3 bases removed from V and 5 bases from J, the gap between germline ends came to 16 bases. The CDR3 is 15 residues long. Per the germline V gene, CDR1 is SNHLY and CDR2 is FYNNEI. The sequencing input was blood. The TCR comes from a female donor with papillary thyroid cancer or a benign thyroid nodule (not recorded which). Some clones in this sample may be carry-over from other donors' samples. This rearrangement joins TRBV2 to TRBJ2-5; tentatively, D is TRBD2 (6 bases). The CDR3 DNA reads as TGTGCCAGCAGTGATAGGGCGGGATCGTTGGAGACCCAGTACTTC. Protein sequence: CASSDRAGSLETQYF.